Following are 27 T cell receptor beta chains from one sample sequenced in a study of blood T cells in healthy people across ages. PCR was performed a second time for roughly 7 to 11 cycles using a sample-barcoded 5' primer and a J-beta primer mix. TCRdb re-called the 5' RACE reads through MiXCR, storing one row per CDR3 protein. The data contain more than 800,000 distinct CDR3 sequences, under 45% of them singletons. Sequencing was performed on blood. The source of these receptors is a woman aged 55 to 70 in good health.

This clonotype has just a few counts. J is TRBJ2-7 and V is TRBV6-6; D uncertain. The CDR3 has 12 residues. The V gene's germline CDR1 is MNHNY and CDR2 SVGAGI (reference sequence). V was shortened by 0 bases and J by 6 bases, with 6 bases between the two germline ends. The CDR3 loop reads CASSYSQIEQYF. DNA of the CDR3: TGTGCCAGCAGTTACTCGCAGATCGAGCAGTACTTC.

The rearrangement joins TRBV27 to TRBJ2-7; 8 nucleotides match TRBD1. V dropped 0 bases and J dropped 3; count of bases not matched to a gene: 7. From germline, CDR1 is MNHEY and CDR2 SMNVEV (reference sequence). The CDR3 is made up of 16 amino acids. The DNA of the CDR3 is TGTGCCAGCAGTTTATCGATGGGGGACAGGCTCTACGAGCAGTACTTC. Translating gives CASSLSMGDRLYEQYF.

The gene calls are TRBV20-1 and TRBJ2-7; D perhaps matches TRBD1 (6 bases). In germline, CDR1 is DFQATT, CDR2 SNEGSKA (reference sequence). Trimming cost V 6 bases and J 6 bases, with 15 bases left between them. The CDR3 totals 12 residues. The DNA of the CDR3 is TGCAGTGCAACACTCCGAGGGGGCGAGCAGTACTTC. Amino acids: CSATLRGGEQYF.

This chain uses TRBV20-1 with TRBJ2-3; D is possibly TRBD2 (6 bases). CDR1 and CDR2 (germline): DFQATT, SNEGSKA (reference sequence). This CDR3 is built from 13 residues. The ends were cut back, 0 bases at V and 9 bases at J, with 13 bases in the middle. The CDR3 spells CSAREGGSGTQYF. For the CDR3, the DNA is TGCAGTGCTAGAGAGGGTGGTAGCGGAACGCAGTATTTT.

This clonotype has a handful of counts. The chain carries TRBV27 and TRBJ2-7; D not resolved. The length of the CDR3 is 13 residues. V was trimmed by 7 bases and J by 0 bases, leaving 10 bases between them. Germline lookup yields CDR1 MNHEY and CDR2 SMNVEV (reference sequence). Here the CDR3 reads CASKLGNSYEQYF. The CDR3 DNA sequence: TGTGCCAGCAAGTTAGGTAACTCCTACGAGCAGTACTTC.

The chain is built from TRBV7-9 and TRBJ2-1; D might be TRBD1 (6 bases). The CDR3 covers 16 residues. Trimming removed 1 base at V and 13 bases at J, with 23 bases between. Looked up from germline, CDR1 is SEHNR and CDR2 is FQNEAQ (reference sequence). CDR3 DNA sequence: TGTGCCAGCAGCTTAGTACCGGGACAAATAGGAGAGACCCAGTTCTTC. Its translation is CASSLVPGQIGETQFF.

This rearrangement joins TRBV11-2 to TRBJ2-5, with a possible D match to TRBD2 (5 bases). The ends were cut back, 7 bases at V and 5 bases at J, with 20 bases in the middle. The CDR3 has 15 residues. Per the germline V gene, CDR1 is SGHAT and CDR2 is FQNNGV. Here the CDR3 DNA reads TGTGCCAGCACCCGGTCGTGGCTAGCAGTCGAGACCCAGTACTTC. Translation: CASTRSWLAVETQYF.

This clonotype showed up just a few times. The V gene is TRBV12-3 or TRBV12-4, the J gene TRBJ2-2; 7 bases are shared with TRBD2. CDR3 length equals 13 residues. V dropped 6 bases and J dropped 5; count of bases not matched to a gene: 3. The CDR3 nucleotides are TGTGCCAGCAGCAGACTAGCTACCGGGGAGCTGTTTTTT. Its translation: CASSRLATGELFF.

This clonotype was counted ten times or more. CDR3 amino acids: CASIGGSYEQYF. Here the CDR3 DNA reads TGTGCCAGCATTGGAGGGTCCTACGAGCAGTACTTC. The J gene is TRBJ2-7, the V gene TRBV2; tentative D call: TRBD2 (6 bases). The germline gives CDR1 SNHLY, CDR2 FYNNEI. The CDR3 consists of 12 residues. V gave up 7 bases and J gave up 1 base, with 8 bases separating them.

This chain joins TRBV7-9 and TRBJ2-3; no firm D call. There are 14 residues in the CDR3. V lost 5 bases and J lost 4, with 13 bases in between. CDR1 SEHNR and CDR2 FQNEAQ come from the germline V gene (reference sequence). In DNA, the CDR3 is TGTGCCAGCAGCCCGTCGGGTATCCCAGATACGCAGTATTTT. Its translation is CASSPSGIPDTQYF.

This clonotype was counted between two and nine times. The chain recombines TRBV11-1 with TRBJ2-7; 11 nucleotides align to TRBD2. V dropped 3 bases and J dropped 4; count of bases not matched to a gene: 5. The CDR3 runs 15 residues. The germline V gene has CDR1 SGHAT and CDR2 FQDESV (reference sequence). In nucleotides, the CDR3 is TGTGCCAGCAGCTTGGGACTAGCGGAGAAATACGAGCAGTACTTC. Amino acid sequence: CASSLGLAEKYEQYF.

V is TRBV4-2 and J is TRBJ1-5; a weak D match, TRBD1 (5 bases). Germline CDR1 reads LGHNA; CDR2 reads YNFKEQ. The V gene lost 3 bases and the J gene lost 9 bases, with 12 bases spanning the gap. The CDR3 extends over 13 amino acids. CDR3 in amino acids: CASSQAAGRPQHF. CDR3 DNA sequence: TGTGCCAGCAGCCAGGCCGCGGGGCGGCCCCAGCATTTT.

The gene calls are TRBV7-3 and TRBJ2-4, with TRBD2 identical over 8 bases. The J call could be wrong; TRBJ2-7 is a better fit for the DNA end. Germline V lookup: CDR1 SGHTA, CDR2 FQGTGA. This CDR3 is 15 amino acids long. The CDR3 protein is CASSLIGTSLSEQYF. The CDR3 DNA is TGTGCCAGCAGCTTAATAGGGACTAGTCTATCCGAGCAGTACTTC.

The genes are TRBV5-1 and TRBJ2-3; D not resolved. CDR1 and CDR2 (germline): SGHRS, YFSETQ. Trimming left V 5 bases short and J 2 bases short, with 21 bases between. The length of the CDR3 is 17 residues. The CDR3 sequence: CASRTTQGLHLTDTQYF. The CDR3 coding sequence is TGCGCCAGCAGAACCACCCAAGGCCTCCACCTCACAGATACGCAGTATTTT.

The gene calls are TRBV6-5 and TRBJ2-1, with a weak D call TRBD2 (7 bases). CDR1 is MNHEY, CDR2 SVGAGI, per germline. The length of the CDR3 is 16 residues. Trimming took 4 bases from V and 6 from J, leaving 19 bases between them. In DNA, the CDR3 is TGTGCCAGCAGTTTTGGGGGGCTGAGCGGGATCAATGAGCAGTTCTTC. Translating gives CASSFGGLSGINEQFF.

The chain uses TRBV9 and TRBJ1-1; 7 positions match TRBD1. V was clipped by 4 bases and J by 0 bases; unmatched bases: 6. In germline, CDR1 is SGDLS, CDR2 YYNGEE. This CDR3 contains 15 residues. The CDR3 nucleotides are TGTGCCAGCAGCCCGCAGACAGGGCTGAACACTGAAGCTTTCTTT. Its translation: CASSPQTGLNTEAFF.

The chain joins TRBV20-1 to TRBJ2-7, with a tentative D call TRBD1 (6 bases). CDR3 length: 16 residues. Trimming removed 0 bases at V and 2 bases at J, with 17 bases between. CDR1 is DFQATT and CDR2 is SNEGSKA in the germline V gene (reference sequence). The CDR3 nucleotides read TGCAGTGCTAGAGATAGGACACAGGGAAGAACCTACGAGCAGTACTTC. Its translation is CSARDRTQGRTYEQYF.

V is TRBV6-6 and J is TRBJ2-7, with 8 bases lining up with TRBD2. CDR1 is MNHNY and CDR2 is SVGAGI in the germline V gene (reference sequence). This CDR3 region has 14 residues. J gave up 6 bases and V 6 bases, and 10 bases lay outside the gene matches. CDR3 region: CASSSRGGMAEQYF. As DNA, the CDR3 is TGTGCCAGCAGCTCCCGGGGGGGGATGGCCGAGCAGTACTTC.

The chain is built from TRBV11-1 and TRBJ2-2, with a tentative D call TRBD2 (5 bases). Looked up from germline, CDR1 is SGHAT and CDR2 is FQDESV (reference sequence). V gave up 5 bases and J gave up 7 bases, with 11 bases separating them. This CDR3 has 13 residues. CDR3 bases: TGTGCCAGCAGCCCGAAAGAGGGCGGGGAGCTGTTTTTT. Residues: CASSPKEGGELFF.

The chain joins TRBV27 to TRBJ2-7; tentatively, D is TRBD1 (5 bases). With 6 bases removed from V and 2 bases from J, the gap between germline ends came to 11 bases. CDR3 length equals 13 residues. Germline loops: CDR1 MNHEY, CDR2 SMNVEV (reference sequence). In DNA form, the CDR3 reads TGTGCCAGCAGCGACAGCGCGACCTACGAGCAGTACTTC. It specifies CASSDSATYEQYF.

V and J are TRBV25-1 and TRBJ2-3; 7 bases map to TRBD2. The CDR3 is made up of 15 amino acids. CDR1 and CDR2 from the germline V gene are MGHDK and SYGVNS. V was pared by 3 bases and J by 2 bases, with 5 bases of the junction left unmatched. CDR3: CASSEGGTYTDTQYF. In DNA, the CDR3 is TGTGCCAGCAGTGAGGGAGGGACTTACACAGATACGCAGTATTTT.

This clonotype has just a few counts. DNA of the CDR3: TGTGCCAGCAGACACCCGGGGACTAGCGGGAGATTGAGCACAGATACGCAGTATTTT. It yields the protein CASRHPGTSGRLSTDTQYF. The chain joins TRBV12-3 or TRBV12-4 to TRBJ2-3; TRBD2 aligns across 14 bases. The CDR3 covers 19 residues. Unmatched junction bases numbered 11, after V lost 6 bases and J lost 0 bases.

The J gene is TRBJ2-7, the V gene TRBV5-1, with TRBD1 as a possible D gene (6 bases). The CDR3 runs 14 residues. Germline values: CDR1 SGHRS, CDR2 YFSETQ. Trimming cost V 1 base and J 5 bases, with 13 bases left between them. CDR3 residues: CASSLTGPGDEQYF. CDR3 DNA sequence: TGCGCCAGCAGCTTGACGGGGCCAGGGGACGAGCAGTACTTC.

The V gene is TRBV20-1, the J gene TRBJ1-5; D not resolved. This CDR3 is 13 amino acids long. CDR1 is DFQATT and CDR2 is SNEGSKA in the germline V gene (reference sequence). Trimming stripped 0 bases from V and 5 bases from J, with 8 bases between. CDR3 residues: CSARDRDYQPQHF. The CDR3 bases are TGCAGTGCTAGAGATCGAGATTATCAGCCCCAGCATTTT.

This clonotype was found a few times. The chain joins TRBV9 to TRBJ2-5; D possibly corresponds to TRBD2 (5 bases). The J call is in doubt because the DNA end fits TRBJ2-7 better. The germline V gene has CDR1 SGDLS and CDR2 YYNGEE. The CDR3 spans 14 residues. The CDR3 region has the DNA TGTGCCAGCAGCGTAGGACGGGAAACCTACGAGCAGTACTTC. Amino acid sequence: CASSVGRETYEQYF.

This clonotype came up a few times. The V gene is TRBV6-5, the J gene TRBJ2-1; no firm D call. The CDR3 has 13 residues. Per the germline V gene, CDR1 is MNHEY and CDR2 is SVGAGI. The germline V and J ends were trimmed by 1 base and 8 bases, with 9 bases remaining between them. The CDR3 reads CASSYLGSHEQFF. DNA for the CDR3: TGTGCCAGCAGTTACTTGGGGTCGCATGAGCAGTTCTTC.

The chain joins TRBV5-1 to TRBJ2-5, with TRBD1 matching 8 bases. Germline CDR1 SGHRS, CDR2 YFSETQ. CDR3 size: 15 residues. J lost 5 bases, V lost 3 bases, and 9 bases had no gene match. CDR3 DNA sequence: TGCGCCAGCAGCTCGACGACAGGGGCGGAGGAGACCCAGTACTTC. This translates into CASSSTTGAEETQYF.